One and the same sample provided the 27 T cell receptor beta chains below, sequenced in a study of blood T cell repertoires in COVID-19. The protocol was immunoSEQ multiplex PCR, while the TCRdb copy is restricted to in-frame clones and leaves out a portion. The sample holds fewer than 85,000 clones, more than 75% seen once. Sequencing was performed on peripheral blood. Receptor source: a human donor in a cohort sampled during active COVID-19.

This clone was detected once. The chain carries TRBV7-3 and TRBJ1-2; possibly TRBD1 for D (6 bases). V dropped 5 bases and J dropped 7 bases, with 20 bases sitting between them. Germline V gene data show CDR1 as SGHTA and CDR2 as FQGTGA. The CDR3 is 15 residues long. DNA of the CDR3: TGTGCCAGCAGCCCCGCGGGGGGCAGGAGCTCTGGCTACACCTTC. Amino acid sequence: CASSPAGGRSSGYTF.

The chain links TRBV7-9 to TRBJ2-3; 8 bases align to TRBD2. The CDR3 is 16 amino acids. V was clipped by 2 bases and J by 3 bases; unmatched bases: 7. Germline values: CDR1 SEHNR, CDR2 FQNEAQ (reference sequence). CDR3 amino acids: CASSLSSGGITDTQYF. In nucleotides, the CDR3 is TGTGCCAGCAGCTTATCGAGCGGGGGAATTACAGATACGCAGTATTTT.

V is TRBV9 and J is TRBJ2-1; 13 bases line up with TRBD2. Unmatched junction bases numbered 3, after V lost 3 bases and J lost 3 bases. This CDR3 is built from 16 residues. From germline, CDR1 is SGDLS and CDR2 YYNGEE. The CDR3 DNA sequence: TGTGCCAGCAGCGCACTAGCGGGGGGGAACTACAATGAGCAGTTCTTC. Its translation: CASSALAGGNYNEQFF.

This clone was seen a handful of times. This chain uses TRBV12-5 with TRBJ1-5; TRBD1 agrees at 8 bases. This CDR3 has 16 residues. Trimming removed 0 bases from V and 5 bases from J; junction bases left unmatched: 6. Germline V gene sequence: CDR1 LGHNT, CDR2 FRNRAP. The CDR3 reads CASGLVVTGGDQPQHF. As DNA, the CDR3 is TGTGCTAGTGGTTTGGTCGTAACAGGGGGGGATCAGCCCCAGCATTTT.

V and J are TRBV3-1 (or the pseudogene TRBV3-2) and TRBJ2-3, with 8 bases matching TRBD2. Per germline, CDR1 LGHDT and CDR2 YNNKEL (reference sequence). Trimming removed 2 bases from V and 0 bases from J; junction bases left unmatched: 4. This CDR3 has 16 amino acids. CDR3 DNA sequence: TGTGCCAGCAGCCAAATTTCTAGCGGGAGCACAGATACGCAGTATTTT. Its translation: CASSQISSGSTDTQYF.

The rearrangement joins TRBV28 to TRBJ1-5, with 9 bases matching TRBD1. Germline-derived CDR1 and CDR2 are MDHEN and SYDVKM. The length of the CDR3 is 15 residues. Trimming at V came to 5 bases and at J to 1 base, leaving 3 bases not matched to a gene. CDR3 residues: CASSTGGWSNQPQHF. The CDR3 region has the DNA TGTGCCAGCAGTACAGGGGGCTGGAGCAATCAGCCCCAGCATTTT.

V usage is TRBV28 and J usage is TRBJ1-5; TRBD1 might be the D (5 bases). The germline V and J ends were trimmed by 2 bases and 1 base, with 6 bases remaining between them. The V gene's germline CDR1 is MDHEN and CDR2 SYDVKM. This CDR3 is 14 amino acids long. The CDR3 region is CASSLGGSNQPQHF. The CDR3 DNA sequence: TGTGCCAGCAGTTTAGGGGGGAGCAATCAGCCCCAGCATTTT.

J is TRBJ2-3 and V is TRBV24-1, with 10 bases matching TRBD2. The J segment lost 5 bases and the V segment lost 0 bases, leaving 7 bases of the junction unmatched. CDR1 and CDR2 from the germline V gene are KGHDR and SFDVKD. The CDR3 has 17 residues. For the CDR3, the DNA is TGTGCCACCAGTGATTTGAAAGCGGGGGGGCAGGAAGATACGCAGTATTTT. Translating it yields CATSDLKAGGQEDTQYF.

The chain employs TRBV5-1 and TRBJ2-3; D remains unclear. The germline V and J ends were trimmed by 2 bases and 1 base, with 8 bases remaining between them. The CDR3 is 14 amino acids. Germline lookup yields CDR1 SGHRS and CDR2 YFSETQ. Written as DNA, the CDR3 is TGCGCCAGCAGCTTACTCCGGGGCACAGATACGCAGTATTTT. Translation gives CASSLLRGTDTQYF.

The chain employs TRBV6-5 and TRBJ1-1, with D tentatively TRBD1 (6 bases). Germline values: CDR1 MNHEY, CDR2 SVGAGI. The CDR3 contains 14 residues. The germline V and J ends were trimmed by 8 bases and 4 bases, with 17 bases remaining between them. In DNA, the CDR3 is TGTGCCAGCGTTCTGACAGGTATCGGCACTGAAGCTTTCTTT. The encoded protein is CASVLTGIGTEAFF.

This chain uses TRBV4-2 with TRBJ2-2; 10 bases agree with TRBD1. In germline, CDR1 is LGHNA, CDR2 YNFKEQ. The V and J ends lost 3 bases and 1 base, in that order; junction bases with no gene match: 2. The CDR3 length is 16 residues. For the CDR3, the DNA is TGTGCCAGCAGCCAGGGGACAGGGGAGAACACCGGGGAGCTGTTTTTT. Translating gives CASSQGTGENTGELFF.

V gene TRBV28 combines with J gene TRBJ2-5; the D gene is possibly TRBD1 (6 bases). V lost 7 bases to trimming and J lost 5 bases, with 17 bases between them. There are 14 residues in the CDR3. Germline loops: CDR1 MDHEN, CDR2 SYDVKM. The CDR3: CASTARLGAETQYF. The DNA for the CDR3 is TGTGCCAGCACCGCTAGGTTGGGGGCGGAGACCCAGTACTTC.

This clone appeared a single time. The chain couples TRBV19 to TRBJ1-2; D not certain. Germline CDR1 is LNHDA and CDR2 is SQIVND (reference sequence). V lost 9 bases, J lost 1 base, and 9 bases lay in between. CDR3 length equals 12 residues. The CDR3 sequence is CASRSDNYGYTF. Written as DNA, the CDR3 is TGTGCCAGCCGCTCAGATAACTATGGCTACACCTTC.

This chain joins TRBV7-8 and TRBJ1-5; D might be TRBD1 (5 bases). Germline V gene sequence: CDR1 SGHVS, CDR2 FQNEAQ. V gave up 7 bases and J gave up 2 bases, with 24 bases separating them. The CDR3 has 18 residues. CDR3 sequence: CASTISIRDSKGNQPQHF. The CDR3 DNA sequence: TGTGCCAGCACCATTTCTATCCGGGACTCCAAAGGCAATCAGCCCCAGCATTTT.

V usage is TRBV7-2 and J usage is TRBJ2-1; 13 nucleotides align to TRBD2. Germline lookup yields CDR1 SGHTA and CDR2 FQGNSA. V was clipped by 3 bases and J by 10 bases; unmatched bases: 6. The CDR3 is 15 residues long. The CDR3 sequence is CASSFGTSGAGEQFF. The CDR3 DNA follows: TGTGCCAGCAGCTTCGGGACTAGCGGGGCAGGGGAGCAGTTCTTC.

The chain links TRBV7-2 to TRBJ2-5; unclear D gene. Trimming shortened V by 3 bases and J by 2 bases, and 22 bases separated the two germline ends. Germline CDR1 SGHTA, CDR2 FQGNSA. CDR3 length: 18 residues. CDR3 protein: CASSFPFRRVTDQETQYF. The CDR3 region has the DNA TGTGCCAGCAGCTTCCCTTTCCGGCGAGTAACAGATCAAGAGACCCAGTACTTC. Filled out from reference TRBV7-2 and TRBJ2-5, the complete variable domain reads GAGVSQSPSNKVTEKGKDVELRCDPISGHTALYWYRQSLGQGLEFLIYFQGNSAPDKSGLPSDRFSAERTGGSVSTLTIQRTQQEDSAVYLCASSFPFRRVTDQETQYFGPGTRLLVL.

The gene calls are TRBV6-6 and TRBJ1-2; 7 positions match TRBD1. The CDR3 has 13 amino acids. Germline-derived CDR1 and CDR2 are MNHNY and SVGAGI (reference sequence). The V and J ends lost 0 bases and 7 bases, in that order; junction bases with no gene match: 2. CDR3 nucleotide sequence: TGTGCCAGCAGTTACTCCGACAGGGTTGGCTACACCTTC. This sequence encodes CASSYSDRVGYTF.

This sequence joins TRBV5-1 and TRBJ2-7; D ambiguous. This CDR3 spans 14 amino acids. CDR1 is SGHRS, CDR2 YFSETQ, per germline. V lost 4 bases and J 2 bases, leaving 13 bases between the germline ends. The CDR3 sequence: CASSPAVGTYEQYF. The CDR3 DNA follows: TGCGCCAGCAGCCCGGCGGTCGGTACCTACGAGCAGTACTTC.

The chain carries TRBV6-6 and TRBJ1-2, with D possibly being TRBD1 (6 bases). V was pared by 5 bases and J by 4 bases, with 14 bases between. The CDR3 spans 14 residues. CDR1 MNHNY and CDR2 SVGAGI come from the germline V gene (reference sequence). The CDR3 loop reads CASSRWGQGYGYTF. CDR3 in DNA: TGTGCCAGCAGTCGCTGGGGGCAGGGCTATGGCTACACCTTC.

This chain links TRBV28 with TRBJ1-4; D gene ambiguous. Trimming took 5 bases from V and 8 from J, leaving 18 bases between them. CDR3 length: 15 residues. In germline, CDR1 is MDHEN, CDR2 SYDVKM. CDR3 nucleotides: TGTGCCAGCAGTCGTGTGTCTCGGGTAGTGGAAAAACTGTTTTTT. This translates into CASSRVSRVVEKLFF.

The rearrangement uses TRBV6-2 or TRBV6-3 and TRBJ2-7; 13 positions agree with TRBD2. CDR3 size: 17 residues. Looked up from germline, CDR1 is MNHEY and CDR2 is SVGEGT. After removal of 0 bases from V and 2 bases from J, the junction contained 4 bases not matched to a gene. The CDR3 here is CASSYSRTSGGPYEQYF. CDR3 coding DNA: TGTGCCAGCAGTTACTCGAGGACTAGCGGGGGACCCTACGAGCAGTACTTC.

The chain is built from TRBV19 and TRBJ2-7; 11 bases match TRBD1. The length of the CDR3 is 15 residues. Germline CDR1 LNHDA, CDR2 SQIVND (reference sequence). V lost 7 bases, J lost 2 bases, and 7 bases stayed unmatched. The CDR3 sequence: CASTLGGQGAYEQYF. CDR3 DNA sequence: TGTGCCAGTACCCTAGGGGGACAGGGGGCCTACGAGCAGTACTTC.

The CDR3 nucleotides read TGCGCCATTAGTCAGGGGGACTATGGCTACACCTTC. Translating gives CAISQGDYGYTF. The V call is TRBV10-2, the J call TRBJ1-2; 7 bases are shared with TRBD1. The V segment lost 10 bases and the J segment 3 bases; nucleotides outside the gene matches: 5. This CDR3 is built from 12 residues. Germline V lookup: CDR1 WSHSY, CDR2 SAAADI.

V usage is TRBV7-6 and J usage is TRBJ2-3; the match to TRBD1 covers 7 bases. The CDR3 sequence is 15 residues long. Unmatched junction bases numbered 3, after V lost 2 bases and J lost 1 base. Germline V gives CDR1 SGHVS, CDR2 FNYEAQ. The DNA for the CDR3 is TGTGCCAGCAGCTTATCCACAGGGGGCACAGATACGCAGTATTTT. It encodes CASSLSTGGTDTQYF.

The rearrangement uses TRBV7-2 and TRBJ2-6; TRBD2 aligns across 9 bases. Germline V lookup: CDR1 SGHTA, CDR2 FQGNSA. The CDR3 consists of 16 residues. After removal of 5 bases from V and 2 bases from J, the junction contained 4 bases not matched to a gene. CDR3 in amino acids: CASSPSGGPGANVLTF. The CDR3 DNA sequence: TGTGCCAGCAGCCCAAGCGGGGGGCCTGGGGCCAACGTCCTGACTTTC. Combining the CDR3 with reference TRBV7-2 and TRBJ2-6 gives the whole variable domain GAGVSQSPSNKVTEKGKDVELRCDPISGHTALYWYRQSLGQGLEFLIYFQGNSAPDKSGLPSDRFSAERTGGSVSTLTIQRTQQEDSAVYLCASSPSGGPGANVLTFGAGSRLTVL.

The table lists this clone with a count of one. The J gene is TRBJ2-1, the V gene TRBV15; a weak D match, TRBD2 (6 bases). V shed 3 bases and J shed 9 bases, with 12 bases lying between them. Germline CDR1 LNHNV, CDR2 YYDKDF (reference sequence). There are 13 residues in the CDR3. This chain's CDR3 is CATSSRGGFEQFF. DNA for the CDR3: TGTGCCACCAGCAGCCGAGGAGGGTTTGAGCAGTTCTTC.

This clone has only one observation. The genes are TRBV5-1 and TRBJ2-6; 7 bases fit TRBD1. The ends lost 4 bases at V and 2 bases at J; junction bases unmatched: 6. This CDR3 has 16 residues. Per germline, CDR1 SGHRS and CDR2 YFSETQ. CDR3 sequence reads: CASSPGQEAGANVLTF. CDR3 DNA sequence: TGCGCCAGCAGCCCCGGACAGGAAGCTGGGGCCAACGTCCTGACTTTC.